This is a list of T cell receptor beta chains from one sample in a study of blood T cell repertoires in COVID-19. Libraries were prepared by immunoSEQ multiplex PCR; TCRdb keeps only in-frame clonotypes and omits some of them. This sample has approximately 210,000 clones; around 88% occur once, and the top ten carry less than 3.5%. Sequencing input: peripheral blood. These receptors were collected from a man in his forties or fifties with active or convalescent COVID-19. Both conserved end residues are trimmed from each CDR3. For some rows the clone size is stated as once, few or many, or as a class when expanded; others skip it.

abundance	v_gene	j_gene	CDR3aa
.	TRBV6-6	TRBJ1-5	ASSYSSDSNQPQH
.	TRBV9	TRBJ1-2	ASSVAGSAGYGYT
.	TRBV19	TRBJ2-1	ASSIRTSGRANEQF
.	TRBV5-8	TRBJ1-5	ASSSGTGGQLDQPQH
.	TRBV5-8	TRBJ2-7	ASSRTSGYEQY
many	TRBV6-6	TRBJ2-3	ASSPGGWSTDTQY
.	TRBV9	TRBJ2-2	ASSLTAGEGITGELF
.	TRBV10-3	TRBJ2-1	AINTGTSVLSPF
once	TRBV7-9	TRBJ2-7	ASSARDSSYEQY
.	TRBV5-4	TRBJ2-7	ASSHGTSGRGINEQY
.	TRBV7-8	TRBJ2-1	ASSLDQGLRGYNEQF
.	TRBV5-6	TRBJ1-2	ASSPDTRTYGYT
.	TRBV5-6	TRBJ1-1	ASSWEPGQRAF
.	TRBV19	TRBJ2-5	ASSIISAGYGETQY
.	TRBV7-2	TRBJ2-3	ASSLEGADTQY
.	TRBV18	TRBJ1-1	ASSLQGRNDEAF
.	TRBV5-6	TRBJ1-5	ASSLGQYSNQPQH
few	TRBV6-5	TRBJ1-1	ASSYGGVNTEAF
.	TRBV11-3	TRBJ2-3	ASSSGGLTSTDTQY
.	TRBV19	TRBJ2-2	ASSRTGAGELF
.	TRBV19	TRBJ1-2	ASSMGLGYGYT
once	TRBV5-5	TRBJ2-5	ASSLDRGGETQY
.	TRBV7-2	TRBJ2-6	ASSPQGSGANVLT
.	TRBV27	TRBJ1-5	ASSHDSSRQPQH
.	TRBV7-7	TRBJ2-1	ASSLAPRGEQF
once	TRBV18	TRBJ1-6	ASSPRGQGDSPLH
.	TRBV30	TRBJ2-5	AWKPQETQY
.	TRBV10-3	TRBJ2-3	AISREVAGGTDTQY
.	TRBV19	TRBJ1-5	ASSDLTALFPFPQH
.	TRBV9	TRBJ2-1	ASDSGGSYNEQF
.	TRBV19	TRBJ1-2	ASSVTGGVGYGYT
.	TRBV25-1	TRBJ1-4	ASRRPGQGALGVEKLF
.	TRBV19	TRBJ2-4	ASSPDRLAKNIQY
.	TRBV7-6	TRBJ1-1	ASRGAGGEGEAF
once	TRBV9	TRBJ1-1	ASSVGGQSTEAF
few	TRBV7-6	TRBJ2-2	ASSLVRQPNTGELF
.	TRBV28	TRBJ2-1	ASSPRSGRAPRTQF
.	TRBV29-1	TRBJ2-2	SEPSGRRGTGELF
.	TRBV6-5	TRBJ2-6	ASWRTGGANVLT
.	TRBV4-2	TRBJ1-1	ASSQVQTTNTEAF
.	TRBV5-5	TRBJ1-6	ASSLQGIYNSPLH
few	TRBV28	TRBJ1-2	ASSTSGTGWDGYT
few	TRBV7-3	TRBJ2-5	ASSLSSGETQY
few	TRBV5-4	TRBJ1-1	ASSLGAGGSDNTEAF
.	TRBV30	TRBJ2-1	AIIAGANEQF
.	TRBV7-2	TRBJ2-1	ASSLLGHSNEQF
.	TRBV7-2	TRBJ1-1	ASRASAGVGTEAF
once	TRBV5-1	TRBJ2-1	ASGGLATEQF
.	TRBV28	TRBJ1-5	ASFTGTQPQH
.	TRBV30	TRBJ1-6	AWRNRVNSPLH
.	TRBV28	TRBJ1-2	ASSLLDRDVGGYT
many	TRBV7-9	TRBJ1-4	ASSLGWQGYEKLF
.	TRBV4-1	TRBJ2-1	ASSQGTWDRRYNEQF
.	TRBV18	TRBJ2-2	ASSPGLAGVGELF